This T cell receptor beta chain is drawn from a study of response to subunit inactivated influenza vaccine. V lost 1 base, J lost 10 bases, and 13 bases stayed unmatched. Per germline, CDR1 LGHDT and CDR2 YNNKEL (reference sequence). This CDR3 has 16 residues. TCRdb re-called the RT-PCR reads with MiXCR, one entry per CDR3 protein. The sample shows around 160,000 distinct CDR3 sequences, approximately 10% of them seen only once. As concerns this clonotype: The antigen is not known.

General study results and limits: Each seasonal influenza vaccination recruits few new T cells, the authors suggested.

The sample here was non-naive T cells sorted from PBMCs, taken about 40 days after vaccination. The receptor was isolated from a man aged 45-65 years who received an inactivated influenza vaccine. V usage is TRBV3-1 and J usage is TRBJ2-3; 8 bases map to TRBD2. This CDR3 is CASSQVSSGPKDAQYF. The CDR3 coding sequence is TGTGCCAGCAGCCAAGTCTCTAGCGGGCCAAAAGACGCGCAGTATTTT.